A single sample is the source of the 21 T cell receptor beta chains below, sequenced in a study of T-cell reconstitution after alpha-beta-depleted transplantation in children. The library targeted TCRbeta and was prepared with unique molecular identifiers. TCRdb itself ran the PCR reads through MiXCR, one entry per CDR3 protein. Among about 610,000 distinct CDR3 sequences listed, under 12% were seen once. The sample in question was PBMCs from the stem cell graft donor, obtained from the stem cell graft. These receptors came from a human donor who donated a stem cell graft to a child with acute myeloid leukemia.

This clonotype was detected a few times. The rearrangement links TRBV7-2 to TRBJ2-1; tentative D call: TRBD1 (6 bases). This CDR3 has 12 amino acids. Trimming removed 4 bases from V and 9 bases from J, with 10 bases in between. Germline V gene data show CDR1 as SGHTA and CDR2 as FQGNSA. The DNA for the CDR3 is TGTGCCAGCAGCTACACAGGGTTTGAGCAGTTCTTC. Amino acid sequence: CASSYTGFEQFF.

This clonotype came up a few times. The chain has TRBV20-1 and TRBJ1-6, with a possible D match to TRBD1 (5 bases). The ends were cut back, 3 bases at V and 9 bases at J, with 15 bases in the middle. The germline gives CDR1 DFQATT, CDR2 SNEGSKA (reference sequence). The CDR3 has 14 residues. The CDR3 nucleotides are TGCAGTGCTAGCTCCGGGGGAATCGGTTCACCCCTCCACTTT. Translating it yields CSASSGGIGSPLHF.

V and J are TRBV6-2 or TRBV6-3 and TRBJ2-2, with 14 bases that match TRBD2. J lost 5 bases, V lost 6 bases, and 5 bases had no gene match. Per the germline V gene, CDR1 is MNHEY and CDR2 is SVGEGT. The CDR3 is 16 residues long. The CDR3 loop reads CASRGTSGSGTGELFF. The CDR3 bases are TGTGCCAGCAGAGGGACTAGCGGGAGTGGAACCGGGGAGCTGTTTTTT.

This clonotype was recorded once. The V and J genes are TRBV30 and TRBJ2-7; TRBD1 matches at 7 bases. V was pared by 5 bases and J by 4 bases, with 5 bases of the junction left unmatched. Germline V lookup: CDR1 GTSNPN, CDR2 SVGIG (reference sequence). This CDR3 comprises 12 residues. CDR3 sequence: CAWGGQFYEQYF. CDR3 DNA sequence: TGTGCCTGGGGGGGACAGTTTTACGAGCAGTACTTC.

V and J are TRBV14 and TRBJ2-3; either TRBD1 or TRBD2 may supply D (5 bases each). Germline values: CDR1 SGHDN, CDR2 FVKESK. The CDR3 consists of 17 residues. V gave up 2 bases and J gave up 0 bases, with 15 bases separating them. CDR3 bases: TGTGCCAGCAGCCAATTGATGGTGGGGGATAGCACAGATACGCAGTATTTT. This gives the protein CASSQLMVGDSTDTQYF. The variable domain in full, with the rest retrieved from reference TRBV14 and TRBJ2-3, is EAGVTQFPSHSVIEKGQTVTLRCDPISGHDNLYWYRRVMGKEIKFLLHFVKESKQDESGMPNNRFLAERTGGTYSTLKVQPAELEDSGVYFCASSQLMVGDSTDTQYFGPGTRLTVL.

This sequence joins TRBV29-1 and TRBJ2-5; 9 bases agree with TRBD1. The CDR3 is 13 amino acids. The trim removed 2 bases at V and 4 bases at J, leaving 2 bases unmatched. Germline V gene lookup returns CDR1 SQVTM and CDR2 ANQGSEA. The CDR3 is CSVETGGRETQYF. The CDR3 bases are TGCAGCGTTGAAACAGGGGGCAGAGAGACCCAGTACTTC.

This rearrangement joins TRBV12-3 or TRBV12-4 to TRBJ2-7; 11 positions match TRBD1. The CDR3 consists of 13 residues. V trimming: 6 bases; J trimming: 9 bases; junction bases outside the gene matches: 7. The CDR3 coding sequence is TGTGCCAGCAGCTCCCGGGACAGGGGGGGGCAGTACTTC. Protein product: CASSSRDRGGQYF.

The J gene is TRBJ1-2, the V gene TRBV20-1; 7 bases map to TRBD1. V gave up 5 bases and J gave up 8 bases; unmatched junction bases: 8. This CDR3 region has 12 residues. Germline-derived CDR1 and CDR2 are DFQATT and SNEGSKA (reference sequence). The CDR3 spells CSALKGAWGYTF. In DNA form, the CDR3 reads TGCAGTGCTCTAAAGGGGGCATGGGGCTACACCTTC.

The chain employs TRBV28 and TRBJ2-7; 8 bases fit TRBD2. The CDR3 consists of 16 residues. Germline V gives CDR1 MDHEN, CDR2 SYDVKM. After removal of 0 bases from V and 3 bases from J, the junction contained 7 bases not matched to a gene. As DNA, the CDR3 is TGTGCCAGCAGTTTATGGGAAGGCGGGAGGATCTACGAGCAGTACTTC. Its protein product is CASSLWEGGRIYEQYF.

In its sample, this clonotype was seen a few times. This rearrangement joins TRBV14 to TRBJ2-2; D ambiguous. Germline V gene data show CDR1 as SGHDN and CDR2 as FVKESK. The CDR3 extends over 14 amino acids. The V end was cut by 2 bases, the J end by 4 bases, with 8 bases between. CDR3 bases: TGTGCCAGCAGCCAATCTGGTCGCACCGGGGAGCTGTTTTTT. Encoded protein: CASSQSGRTGELFF.

This clonotype was detected many times. The V and J genes are TRBV20-1 and TRBJ2-1; no definite D call. CDR1 is DFQATT and CDR2 is SNEGSKA in the germline V gene (reference sequence). V lost 6 bases to trimming and J lost 4 bases, with 13 bases between them. The CDR3 extends over 13 amino acids. CDR3 region: CSAVDNPYNEQFF. The CDR3 bases are TGCAGTGCCGTAGATAACCCATACAATGAGCAGTTCTTC.

This clonotype has ten or more counts. V usage is TRBV4-1 and J usage is TRBJ2-7; D is undetermined. The germline gives CDR1 MGHRA, CDR2 YSYEKL. The CDR3 extends over 16 amino acids. Trimming left V 0 bases short and J 7 bases short, with 19 bases between. CDR3: CASSQDQSVRTREQYF. The CDR3 DNA reads TGCGCCAGCAGCCAAGATCAAAGCGTCCGGACCCGAGAGCAGTACTTC.

There are a few counts of this clonotype. The J gene is TRBJ2-1, the V gene TRBV20-1, with D maybe TRBD2 (5 bases). The V and J ends lost 7 bases and 0 bases respectively, with 13 bases between them. Germline V CDR1 and CDR2: DFQATT, SNEGSKA (reference sequence). This CDR3 contains 14 residues. The CDR3 nucleotides read TGCAGTGAATCCGGCGGGCTCTCCTACAATGAGCAGTTCTTC. Residues: CSESGGLSYNEQFF.

This clonotype was detected many times. The J gene is TRBJ2-1, the V gene TRBV7-3, with D hard to call. Germline CDR1 is SGHTA and CDR2 is FQGTGA. The CDR3 has 13 residues. V lost 1 base and J 7 bases, leaving 8 bases between the germline ends. The CDR3 loop reads CASSLIGLNEQFF. In DNA form, the CDR3 reads TGTGCCAGCAGCTTAATAGGGTTAAATGAGCAGTTCTTC.

The table lists this clonotype with a few counts. This chain joins TRBV20-1 and TRBJ1-5, with unresolved D. This CDR3 region has 13 residues. Trimming cost V 5 bases and J 3 bases, with 11 bases left between them. From germline, CDR1 is DFQATT and CDR2 SNEGSKA (reference sequence). CDR3 region: CSAWSGSNQPQHF. In DNA form, the CDR3 reads TGCAGTGCTTGGTCGGGTTCCAATCAGCCCCAGCATTTT.

The chain links TRBV6-5 to TRBJ1-1; 7 bases match TRBD1. Unmatched junction bases numbered 9, after V lost 0 bases and J lost 5 bases. Germline V lookup: CDR1 MNHEY, CDR2 SVGAGI. CDR3 length equals 16 residues. The CDR3 coding sequence is TGTGCCAGCAGTTACTCGCCCCAGGGGGGAAATACTGAAGCTTTCTTT. Translated: CASSYSPQGGNTEAFF.

The chain joins TRBV10-3 to TRBJ2-7; no clear D gene. Looked up from germline, CDR1 is ENHRY and CDR2 is SYGVKD. Deletions cut 9 bases from V and 0 bases from J, with 6 bases between. There are 11 residues in the CDR3. CDR3 in amino acids: CAIGYSYEQYF. The CDR3 DNA is TGTGCCATAGGCTACTCCTACGAGCAGTACTTC.

The sample holds a few counts of this clonotype. The CDR3 DNA reads as TGTGCCAGCAGCCTGGGAGGGGGCGCTTTCGGGGAGCTGTTTTTT. Translation gives CASSLGGGAFGELFF. The J gene is TRBJ2-2, the V gene TRBV7-2; the D call may be TRBD1 or TRBD2 (7 bases each). V lost 5 bases, J lost 7 bases, and 17 bases lay in between. Per the germline V gene, CDR1 is SGHTA and CDR2 is FQGNSA. The CDR3 is made up of 15 amino acids.

The chain uses TRBV5-1 and TRBJ2-3, with TRBD1 identical over 8 bases. CDR3 length: 16 residues. The ends lost 7 bases at V and 1 base at J; junction bases unmatched: 11. Germline CDR1 reads SGHRS; CDR2 reads YFSETQ. The CDR3 DNA reads as TGCGCCAGCGTACAGGGGGACGAGTTGCGCACAGATACGCAGTATTTT. It is translated as CASVQGDELRTDTQYF.

The chain couples TRBV14 to TRBJ2-5; perhaps D is TRBD1 or TRBD2 (6 bases each). The CDR3 runs 16 residues. CDR1 and CDR2 (germline): SGHDN, FVKESK. Trimming removed 2 bases from V and 1 base from J, with 14 bases in between. CDR3 in amino acids: CASSQRGPQFQETQYF. CDR3 nucleotide sequence: TGTGCCAGCAGCCAACGGGGGCCCCAATTCCAAGAGACCCAGTACTTC.

A few counts support this clonotype. The chain employs TRBV20-1 and TRBJ1-5, with no clear D. V shed 0 bases and J shed 0 bases, with 9 bases lying between them. Germline values: CDR1 DFQATT, CDR2 SNEGSKA (reference sequence). This CDR3 region has 15 residues. CDR3 in DNA: TGCAGTGCTAGAGATATAGGAGGTAGCAATCAGCCCCAGCATTTT. Protein: CSARDIGGSNQPQHF.